These 28 T cell receptor beta chains came from one sample sequenced in a study of prognosis after radiotherapy for stage I lung cancer. CDR3 of TCR beta was amplified from genomic DNA via a two-round multiplex PCR. It was primers specific to each TRBV and TRBJ gene that first-round PCR used. TCRdb processed the multiplex PCR reads anew with MiXCR; each CDR3 protein has one entry. In the table there are about 28,000 distinct CDR3 sequences, approximately 31% of which are singletons. The sample was PBMCs, taken before or after stereotactic body radiation therapy (not recorded which). These receptors all stem from a donor aged 50 or older with non-small cell lung cancer.

A few counts support this clonotype. The DNA of the CDR3 is TGTGCCAGCAGCTTGAGGGGGGAGCTCCTCGACGAGCAGTACTTC. Encoded protein: CASSLRGELLDEQYF. The chain combines TRBV7-9 with TRBJ2-7; the D gene could be TRBD1 or TRBD2 (6 bases each). The ends were cut back, 3 bases at V and 5 bases at J, with 17 bases in the middle. This CDR3 is built from 15 residues. Germline V gene data show CDR1 as SEHNR and CDR2 as FQNEAQ (reference sequence).

The chain links TRBV2 to TRBJ1-4; 10 positions match TRBD1. The CDR3 is 17 residues long. Germline CDR1 reads SNHLY; CDR2 reads FYNNEI. V lost 9 bases and J lost 3; bases outside the gene matches: 13. CDR3 amino acids: CASRDRGTSWANEKLFF. DNA of the CDR3: TGTGCCAGTAGGGACAGGGGCACGTCTTGGGCTAATGAAAAACTGTTTTTT. Variable domain in full (rest from reference TRBV2 and TRBJ1-4): EPEVTQTPSHQVTQMGQEVILRCVPISNHLYFYWYRQILGQKVEFLVSFYNNEISEKSEIFDDQFSVERPDGSNFTLKIRSTKLEDSAMYFCASRDRGTSWANEKLFFGSGTQLSVL.

This clonotype occurred many times. The rearrangement links TRBV10-3 to TRBJ1-2, with 7 bases aligning to TRBD1. CDR1 is ENHRY, CDR2 SYGVKD, per germline. The CDR3 runs to 13 residues. V trimming: 5 bases; J trimming: 3 bases; junction bases outside the gene matches: 3. The CDR3 nucleotides read TGTGCCATCAGTAACAGGGGTGACTATGGCTACACCTTC. Translation gives CAISNRGDYGYTF.

On this clonotype: Given a much more abundant clone one base away, this may be a read error. This sequence joins TRBV29-1 and TRBJ2-3; possible D gene TRBD2, 5 bases. Germline-derived CDR1 and CDR2 are SQVTM and ANQGSEA. The CDR3 loop spans 10 amino acids. This CDR3 reads CRVDSGTQYF. In DNA, the CDR3 is TGCAGAGTGGACTCGGGAACGCAGTATTTT.

There are many counts of this clonotype. The CDR3 spells CASSSSGARTEAFF. CDR3 bases: TGTGCCAGCAGTTCCTCGGGGGCCCGGACTGAAGCTTTCTTT. The chain recombines TRBV6-5 with TRBJ1-1; D is perhaps TRBD1 (6 bases). The germline V gene encodes CDR1 MNHEY and CDR2 SVGAGI. V was trimmed by 4 bases and J by 5 bases, leaving 14 bases between them. The CDR3 extends over 14 amino acids.

This clonotype was counted many times. The chain uses TRBV5-1 and TRBJ2-1; D may be TRBD1 or TRBD2 (6 bases each). V was cut by 6 bases and J by 2 bases, with 12 bases left in between. There are 14 residues in the CDR3. Per germline, CDR1 SGHRS and CDR2 YFSETQ. CDR3 DNA: TGCGCCAGCACTAAGGGGGGAACCTACAATGAGCAGTTCTTC. Encoded protein: CASTKGGTYNEQFF. The whole variable domain, filled in from reference TRBV5-1 and TRBJ2-1, reads KAGVTQTPRYLIKTRGQQVTLSCSPISGHRSVSWYQQTPGQGLQFLFEYFSETQRNKGNFPGRFSGRQFSNSRSEMNVSTLELGDSALYLCASTKGGTYNEQFFGPGTRLTVL.

In this sample, this clonotype turned up once. A read error may be the cause here, since a much bigger clone is one base away. The V call is TRBV20-1, the J call TRBJ2-4, with D unclear. CDR1 DFQATT and CDR2 SNEGSKA come from the germline V gene (reference sequence). This CDR3 is built from 15 residues. V lost 3 bases and J 0 bases, leaving 12 bases between the germline ends. The CDR3 region has the DNA TGCAGTGCTAGTATGGTCTGGATAGCCAAAAACATTCAGTACTTC. Its protein product is CSASMVWIAKNIQYF.

This clonotype was counted at least ten times. The chain uses TRBV5-6 and TRBJ1-6, with 8 bases matching TRBD1. Germline CDR1 reads SGHDT; CDR2 reads YYEEEE. The V gene end was trimmed by 0 bases and the J gene end by 13 bases; junction bases not matched to a gene: 9. The length of the CDR3 is 15 residues. The CDR3 spells CASSLGAGGAWPLHF. CDR3 sequence (DNA): TGTGCCAGCAGCTTGGGTGCAGGGGGCGCGTGGCCCCTCCACTTT.

Remarks on this clonotype: This likely traces to a read error, being one base from a far larger clone. V gene TRBV6-6 combines with J gene TRBJ2-7; D call uncertain. This CDR3 is built from 14 residues. V dropped 0 bases and J dropped 3 bases, with 9 bases sitting between them. Germline CDR1 reads MNHNY; CDR2 reads SVGAGI (reference sequence). The CDR3 sequence: CASSYSSACYEQYF. DNA for the CDR3: TGTGCCAGCAGTTACTCGTCAGCCTGCTACGAGCAGTACTTC.

There are many counts of this clonotype. V is TRBV20-1 and J is TRBJ1-5; TRBD1 agrees at 7 bases. The CDR3 totals 13 residues. The J segment lost 1 base and the V segment lost 5 bases, leaving 2 bases of the junction unmatched. CDR1 and CDR2 (germline): DFQATT, SNEGSKA (reference sequence). CDR3 in amino acids: CSAGGQSNQPQHF. In nucleotides, the CDR3 is TGCAGTGCTGGGGGACAGAGCAATCAGCCCCAGCATTTT.

This clonotype was seen repeatedly, ten times or more. This chain uses TRBV5-8 with TRBJ2-3; D is tentatively TRBD1 or TRBD2 (5 bases each). The CDR3 has 15 residues. Looked up from germline, CDR1 is SGHTS and CDR2 is YDEGEE. The germline V and J ends were trimmed by 3 bases and 7 bases, with 18 bases remaining between them. The CDR3 DNA reads as TGTGCCAGCAGCTCAACAGGTGGGAGAATCAATACGCAGTATTTT. Translating it yields CASSSTGGRINTQYF.

This clonotype was detected many times. The V call is TRBV10-2, the J call TRBJ1-1; D gene uncertain. Germline lookup yields CDR1 WSHSY and CDR2 SAAADI. The length of the CDR3 is 11 residues. Trimming cost V 4 bases and J 1 base, with 1 base left between them. CDR3 residues: CASSGNTEAFF. The DNA of the CDR3 is TGCGCCAGCAGTGGGAACACTGAAGCTTTCTTT.

With respect to this clonotype: The likely explanation is a read error, given a far larger clone one base away. The rearrangement uses TRBV6-1 and TRBJ2-5; the D is unclear. The CDR3 has 12 amino acids. Germline CDR1 is MNHNS and CDR2 is SASEGT. The CDR3 spells CASRTTTENQYF. In DNA, the CDR3 is TGTGCCAGCAGAACTACTACAGAGAACCAGTACTTC.

This clonotype was found once. The likely explanation is a read error, given a far larger clone one base away. This chain links TRBV6-8 with TRBJ2-1; the D gene is possibly TRBD2 (6 bases). Trimming left V 4 bases short and J 12 bases short, with 19 bases between. This CDR3 comprises 14 residues. Germline V lookup: CDR1 MNHGY, CDR2 SAAAGT. The CDR3 spells CASSFGRLVGGQFF. CDR3 DNA: TGTGCCAGCAGTTTTGGCCGACTAGTGGGAGGGCAGTTCTTC.

This clonotype has a single count. A read error likely explains this, since a far larger clone differs by one base. The V gene is TRBV28, the J gene TRBJ1-2; D is unclear. V gave up 3 bases and J gave up 8 bases, with 13 bases separating them. This CDR3 is 13 amino acids long. Germline values: CDR1 MDHEN, CDR2 SYDVKM. CDR3 sequence: CASSLMCFRGYTF. The CDR3 DNA sequence: TGTGCCAGCAGTTTGATGTGCTTTAGGGGCTACACCTTC.

This clonotype was seen many times. The V and J genes are TRBV2 and TRBJ1-6, with 8 bases lining up with TRBD1. The CDR3 spans 14 residues. CDR1 is SNHLY, CDR2 FYNNEI, per germline. The J segment lost 8 bases and the V segment lost 7 bases, leaving 7 bases of the junction unmatched. The CDR3 spells CASNAGTGHSPLHF. CDR3 sequence (DNA): TGTGCCAGCAACGCCGGGACAGGACATTCACCCCTCCACTTT.

On this clonotype itself: Given a far larger clone just one base away, this is likely a sequencing read error. This chain uses TRBV6-2 or TRBV6-3 with TRBJ1-5; D is unclear. Trimming left V 5 bases short and J 2 bases short, with 16 bases between. The CDR3 sequence is 16 residues long. Germline V lookup: CDR1 MNHEY, CDR2 SVGEGT. CDR3 sequence: CASSELWGKGNQPQHF. CDR3 bases: TGTGCCAGCAGTGAATTGTGGGGAAAGGGCAATCAGCCCCAGCATTTT.

This chain joins TRBV20-1 and TRBJ2-1; 8 positions match TRBD2. The J call could be wrong; TRBJ2-7 is a better fit for the DNA end. In germline, CDR1 is DFQATT, CDR2 SNEGSKA (reference sequence). This CDR3 contains 14 residues. The CDR3 DNA sequence: TGCAGTGCTCATAGCGGGATGCCCTTCAATGAGCAGTACTTC. Encoded protein: CSAHSGMPFNEQYF.

Comment on this clonotype: A read error may be the cause here, since a much bigger clone is one base away. The J gene is TRBJ1-1, the V gene TRBV6-2 or TRBV6-3; D ambiguous. Trimming removed 5 bases from V and 6 bases from J, with 13 bases in between. The CDR3 runs 13 residues. Germline values: CDR1 MNHEY, CDR2 SVGEGT. The CDR3 nucleotides are TGTGCCAGCAGTAGAGGGATGGTTGCTGAAGCTTTCTTT. This gives the protein CASSRGMVAEAFF.

This clonotype was seen at least ten times. The chain employs TRBV28 and TRBJ2-7, with D tentatively TRBD1 (6 bases). There are 15 residues in the CDR3. The germline V and J ends were trimmed by 5 bases and 3 bases, with 17 bases remaining between them. The germline CDR1 and CDR2 sequences are MDHEN and SYDVKM. The CDR3 DNA follows: TGTGCCAGCAGTCTCCCTCTCAGGGGCCTCTACGAGCAGTACTTC. Translated, it gives CASSLPLRGLYEQYF.

This clonotype was found a few times. This sequence joins TRBV14 and TRBJ2-5; no clear D. V gave up 7 bases and J gave up 5 bases, with 11 bases separating them. The CDR3 spans 12 residues. Per the germline V gene, CDR1 is SGHDN and CDR2 is FVKESK. The CDR3 loop is CASKGSGETQYF. The DNA for the CDR3 is TGTGCCAGCAAGGGTTCTGGGGAGACCCAGTACTTC.

As regards this clonotype: One junction end does not reproduce the germline sequence, and a read error may be involved. The V call is TRBV4-1, the J call TRBJ1-2; D gene unclear. The CDR3 length is 15 residues. CDR1 is MGHRA, CDR2 YSYEKL, per germline. The CDR3 bases are TGCGACAGCAGCCAAGAGAAGAGGTGGGCGTATGGCTACACCTTC. This translates into CDSSQEKRWAYGYTF.

On this clonotype itself: Being one base from a much bigger clone, this may be a read error. DNA of the CDR3: TGCAGTGCTAGAGTTGGGTTGCGGGTAGGATTCCACGATGAGCAGTTCTTC. Translation gives CSARVGLRVGFHDEQFF. The J gene is TRBJ2-1, the V gene TRBV20-1; a weak D match, TRBD2 (5 bases). V lost 1 base and J 8 bases, leaving 24 bases between the germline ends. Germline assignment: CDR1 DFQATT and CDR2 SNEGSKA (reference sequence). CDR3 length: 17 amino acids.

This clonotype occurred many times. The gene calls are TRBV2 and TRBJ2-1; no clear D. V lost 0 bases and J 0 bases, leaving 9 bases between the germline ends. Germline assignment: CDR1 SNHLY and CDR2 FYNNEI. The CDR3 has 16 residues. The CDR3 loop is CASSEAPGRSYNEQFF. CDR3 nucleotides: TGTGCCAGCAGTGAAGCGCCCGGGCGCTCCTACAATGAGCAGTTCTTC.

The V gene is TRBV28, the J gene TRBJ1-5, with 7 bases matching TRBD1. V shed 9 bases, J shed 3 bases, and the junction held 5 bases outside the gene matches. CDR3 length: 13 amino acids. Per germline, CDR1 MDHEN and CDR2 SYDVKM. CDR3 sequence reads: CASLTGANQPQHF. CDR3 DNA: TGTGCCAGTCTTACAGGGGCCAATCAGCCCCAGCATTTT.

This clonotype was observed many times. V usage is TRBV6-1 and J usage is TRBJ1-2; no firm D call. The CDR3 totals 14 residues. Trimming removed 1 base from V and 2 bases from J, with 8 bases in between. Germline V gives CDR1 MNHNS, CDR2 SASEGT. The chain's CDR3 is CASSEDRGNYGYTF. CDR3 nucleotide sequence: TGTGCCAGCAGTGAAGATCGGGGAAACTATGGCTACACCTTC.

This clonotype was found many times. The rearrangement uses TRBV5-1 and TRBJ2-6; D possibly corresponds to TRBD2 (6 bases). The CDR3 spans 19 residues. Germline loops: CDR1 SGHRS, CDR2 YFSETQ. V was cut by 4 bases and J by 2 bases, with 22 bases left in between. The DNA of the CDR3 is TGCGCCAGCAGCACCGGTGCGGCTTTGGGAGGTGCTGGGGCCAACGTCCTGACTTTC. Protein: CASSTGAALGGAGANVLTF. Complete variable domain (other parts from reference TRBV5-1 and TRBJ2-6): KAGVTQTPRYLIKTRGQQVTLSCSPISGHRSVSWYQQTPGQGLQFLFEYFSETQRNKGNFPGRFSGRQFSNSRSEMNVSTLELGDSALYLCASSTGAALGGAGANVLTFGAGSRLTVL.

This clonotype was seen at least ten times. The genes are TRBV15 and TRBJ2-7; 11 bases are a match to TRBD2. After removal of 0 bases from V and 0 bases from J, the junction contained 4 bases not matched to a gene. CDR1 and CDR2 (germline): LNHNV, YYDKDF (reference sequence). The CDR3 covers 17 residues. The CDR3 sequence is CATSRDPGTSGSYEQYF. In DNA form, the CDR3 reads TGTGCCACCAGCAGAGATCCTGGGACTAGCGGCTCCTACGAGCAGTACTTC.